This passage covers 24 T cell receptor beta chains from one sample sequenced in a study of shared clonotypes between healthy human individuals. Produced via immunoSEQ multiplex PCR; TCRdb's table is partial and in-frame only. The table records roughly 500,000 clones, around 78% of them present only once. Sequencing input: PBMCs. All receptors come from a woman aged 40 to 55 in good health. Some clones in this sample may be carry-over from other donors' samples.

The chain carries TRBV5-1 and TRBJ2-7; 8 nucleotides line up with TRBD2. V trimming: 0 bases; J trimming: 4 bases; junction bases outside the gene matches: 12. Germline V gene sequence: CDR1 SGHRS, CDR2 YFSETQ. The CDR3 totals 17 residues. The CDR3 reads CASSLAGGGAPPYEQYF. The CDR3 DNA reads as TGCGCCAGCAGCTTGGCCGGGGGGGGCGCCCCCCCATACGAGCAGTACTTC.

The chain is built from TRBV28 and TRBJ1-5; 10 positions match TRBD1. The germline V gene encodes CDR1 MDHEN and CDR2 SYDVKM. CDR3 length: 15 amino acids. Unmatched junction bases numbered 8, after V lost 5 bases and J lost 7 bases. The CDR3 is CASSQTGGAGQPQHF. The CDR3, as DNA: TGTGCCAGCAGTCAGACAGGGGGCGCGGGGCAGCCCCAGCATTTT.

The count of this clone is one. This chain connects TRBV5-1 to TRBJ2-4; 8 bases map to TRBD1. The CDR3 covers 15 residues. The J segment lost 6 bases and the V segment lost 2 bases, leaving 7 bases of the junction unmatched. The germline V gene has CDR1 SGHRS and CDR2 YFSETQ. The CDR3 sequence is CASSLSGQGGNIQYF. CDR3 sequence (DNA): TGCGCCAGCAGCTTATCTGGACAGGGAGGAAACATTCAGTACTTC.

The genes are TRBV5-5 and TRBJ2-7; D perhaps matches TRBD2 (6 bases). This CDR3 spans 15 amino acids. V was clipped by 2 bases and J by 0 bases, with 12 bases between them. Germline V gene data show CDR1 as SGHKS and CDR2 as YYEKEE (reference sequence). For the CDR3, the DNA is TGTGCCAGCAGCTTAGGAGGCGGGAACTCCTACGAGCAGTACTTC. As protein: CASSLGGGNSYEQYF.

This clone was counted between two and nine times. The V and J genes are TRBV11-1 and TRBJ2-7, with D unresolved. The CDR3 is made up of 14 amino acids. Germline CDR1 is SGHAT and CDR2 is FQDESV (reference sequence). Trimming cost V 4 bases and J 0 bases, with 10 bases left between them. For the CDR3, the DNA is TGTGCCAGCAGCTCTGTTGGTATCTCCTACGAGCAGTACTTC. It yields the protein CASSSVGISYEQYF. Together with reference TRBV11-1 and TRBJ2-7, the CDR3 gives the full variable domain: EAEVAQSPRYKITEKSQAVAFWCDPISGHATLYWYRQILGQGPELLVQFQDESVVDDSQLPKDRFSAERLKGVDSTLKIQPAELGDSAMYLCASSSVGISYEQYFGPGTRLTVT.

The chain recombines TRBV11-2 with TRBJ2-1, with 9 bases matching TRBD1. This CDR3 spans 14 amino acids. After removal of 7 bases from V and 8 bases from J, the junction contained 9 bases not matched to a gene. Per the germline V gene, CDR1 is SGHAT and CDR2 is FQNNGV. Written as DNA, the CDR3 is TGTGCCAGCACCCCGGGACAGGGTTTCCATGAGCAGTTCTTC. Amino acid sequence: CASTPGQGFHEQFF. Filled out from reference TRBV11-2 and TRBJ2-1, the complete variable domain reads EAGVAQSPRYKIIEKRQSVAFWCNPISGHATLYWYQQILGQGPKLLIQFQNNGVVDDSQLPKDRFSAERLKGVDSTLKIQPAKLEDSAVYLCASTPGQGFHEQFFGPGTRLTVL.

The V and J genes are TRBV11-2 and TRBJ2-2; TRBD2 matches at 10 bases. V trimming: 5 bases; J trimming: 5 bases; junction bases outside the gene matches: 14. This CDR3 comprises 18 residues. CDR1 and CDR2 from the germline V gene are SGHAT and FQNNGV. The CDR3 DNA follows: TGTGCCAGCAGCCCGCCCCTAGCGGGAGTACTGGCGACCGGGGAGCTGTTTTTT. Translating gives CASSPPLAGVLATGELFF.

The chain links TRBV7-9 to TRBJ2-5, with 7 bases that match TRBD1. The junction had 18 bases not matched to a gene; V was cut back by 4 bases and J by 7 bases. From germline, CDR1 is SEHNR and CDR2 FQNEAQ (reference sequence). The CDR3 is 17 amino acids. CDR3 bases: TGTGCCAGCAGCTCCGTGTGGGGGTTCACAGGGGCGGGGACCCAGTACTTC. This codes for CASSSVWGFTGAGTQYF.

The CDR3 is CASSVVIAGSTGELFF. In nucleotides, the CDR3 is TGTGCCAGCAGTGTTGTTATAGCGGGAAGTACCGGGGAGCTGTTTTTT. The chain carries TRBV2 and TRBJ2-2; TRBD2 aligns across 8 bases. Germline CDR1 reads SNHLY; CDR2 reads FYNNEI. V dropped 4 bases and J dropped 5; count of bases not matched to a gene: 9. The CDR3 sequence is 16 residues long.

The CDR3 here is CASSLGTSGSRLPPYEQYF. The CDR3 DNA follows: TGCGCCAGCAGCTTGGGGACTAGCGGATCCCGCCTTCCCCCCTACGAGCAGTACTTC. The J gene is TRBJ2-7, the V gene TRBV5-1; TRBD2 matches 10 bases. The junction had 14 bases not matched to a gene; V was cut back by 0 bases and J by 2 bases. The CDR3 totals 19 residues. The germline V gene encodes CDR1 SGHRS and CDR2 YFSETQ.

V usage is TRBV10-2 and J usage is TRBJ2-1; 9 nucleotides line up with TRBD2. Germline loops: CDR1 WSHSY, CDR2 SAAADI. The CDR3 runs to 13 residues. J gave up 5 bases and V 6 bases, and 2 bases lay outside the gene matches. CDR3 loop: CASSLAGNNEQFF. CDR3 nucleotide sequence: TGCGCCAGCAGCCTAGCGGGAAACAATGAGCAGTTCTTC.

The V call is TRBV20-1, the J call TRBJ2-1; D is undetermined. This CDR3 region has 10 residues. The germline CDR1 and CDR2 sequences are DFQATT and SNEGSKA (reference sequence). V was pared by 6 bases and J by 4 bases, with 4 bases between. DNA for the CDR3: TGCAGTGCGGGTTACAATGAGCAGTTCTTC. Encoded protein: CSAGYNEQFF.

This sequence joins TRBV27 and TRBJ2-7; 11 bases map to TRBD2. Unmatched junction bases numbered 8, after V lost 2 bases and J lost 5 bases. Germline V lookup: CDR1 MNHEY, CDR2 SMNVEV (reference sequence). The CDR3 has 16 amino acids. CDR3 DNA sequence: TGTGCCAGCAGTTTAGGTATAGCGGGAGGGAGCCACGAGCAGTACTTC. Its protein is CASSLGIAGGSHEQYF.

The gene calls are TRBV7-8 and TRBJ1-4; D is undetermined. The germline V gene encodes CDR1 SGHVS and CDR2 FQNEAQ. V was trimmed by 0 bases and J by 3 bases, leaving 11 bases between them. The CDR3 is 16 residues long. As DNA, the CDR3 is TGTGCCAGCAGCTTAGCGCTGCGGGATCCTAATGAAAAACTGTTTTTT. This codes for CASSLALRDPNEKLFF. Drawing the rest from reference TRBV7-8 and TRBJ1-4, the complete variable domain is GAGVSQSPRYKVAKRGQDVALRCDPISGHVSLFWYQQALGQGPEFLTYFQNEAQLDKSGLPSDRFFAERPEGSVSTLKIQRTQQEDSAVYLCASSLALRDPNEKLFFGSGTQLSVL.

V gene TRBV28 combines with J gene TRBJ2-7, with D tentatively TRBD1 (6 bases). Germline CDR1 and CDR2: MDHEN and SYDVKM. This CDR3 has 14 residues. V lost 6 bases and J lost 3, with 15 bases in between. Here the CDR3 reads CASRVADRVYEQYF. Written as DNA, the CDR3 is TGTGCCAGCAGGGTTGCGGACAGAGTCTACGAGCAGTACTTC.

This rearrangement joins TRBV4-1 to TRBJ2-4; no reliable D call. The germline gives CDR1 MGHRA, CDR2 YSYEKL. The CDR3 has 15 amino acids. V lost 1 base and J lost 6, with 13 bases in between. In DNA, the CDR3 is TGCGCCAGCAGCCAAGGAGAAGGGTCTGGAAACATTCAGTACTTC. As protein: CASSQGEGSGNIQYF.

The gene calls are TRBV5-1 and TRBJ2-1; D possibly corresponds to TRBD2 (6 bases). CDR3 length equals 13 residues. V shed 4 bases and J shed 10 bases, with 15 bases lying between them. Germline V lookup: CDR1 SGHRS, CDR2 YFSETQ. The CDR3 region has the DNA TGCGCCAGCAGCCCCCGGACTACCAACGAGCAGTTCTTC. It is translated as CASSPRTTNEQFF. The full variable domain, with the rest looked up from reference TRBV5-1 and TRBJ2-1, is KAGVTQTPRYLIKTRGQQVTLSCSPISGHRSVSWYQQTPGQGLQFLFEYFSETQRNKGNFPGRFSGRQFSNSRSEMNVSTLELGDSALYLCASSPRTTNEQFFGPGTRLTVL.

This clone has only a few counts. This chain links TRBV15 with TRBJ1-5; D remains ambiguous. V lost 0 bases to trimming and J lost 5 bases, with 11 bases between them. CDR1 and CDR2 from the germline V gene are LNHNV and YYDKDF (reference sequence). There are 15 residues in the CDR3. The CDR3 nucleotides are TGTGCCACCAGCAGAGACCCCTCAGAGGATCAGCCCCAGCATTTT. This sequence encodes CATSRDPSEDQPQHF.

In DNA form, the CDR3 reads TGTGCCAGCAGCTTAGTGGGGCCGAATCAGCCCCAGCATTTT. Translation gives CASSLVGPNQPQHF. This chain connects TRBV5-6 to TRBJ1-5; D is possibly TRBD1 (5 bases). This CDR3 has 14 residues. V lost 2 bases and J 4 bases, leaving 10 bases between the germline ends. Per the germline V gene, CDR1 is SGHDT and CDR2 is YYEEEE.

This clone has at least ten counts. This CDR3 is also generated by other DNA sequences in the sample. The chain has TRBV5-4 and TRBJ1-1; no clear D gene. Looked up from germline, CDR1 is SGHNT and CDR2 is YYREEE (reference sequence). V was shortened by 0 bases and J by 1 base, with 10 bases between the two germline ends. This CDR3 region has 15 residues. CDR3 protein: CASSLVLSANTEAFF. DNA for the CDR3: TGTGCCAGCAGCTTGGTTTTGTCGGCGAACACTGAAGCTTTCTTT.

The chain employs TRBV2 and TRBJ2-1; 9 nucleotides line up with TRBD2. In germline, CDR1 is SNHLY, CDR2 FYNNEI. The CDR3 has 15 amino acids. The V and J ends lost 3 bases and 6 bases, in that order; junction bases with no gene match: 6. DNA for the CDR3: TGTGCCAGCAGTGAGCGGCGGGAGGGGGCCAATGAGCAGTTCTTC. This encodes CASSERREGANEQFF. The full variable domain, in which reference TRBV2 and TRBJ2-1 provide the parts outside the CDR3, is EPEVTQTPSHQVTQMGQEVILRCVPISNHLYFYWYRQILGQKVEFLVSFYNNEISEKSEIFDDQFSVERPDGSNFTLKIRSTKLEDSAMYFCASSERREGANEQFFGPGTRLTVL.

This chain connects TRBV29-1 to TRBJ1-1, with unresolved D. The V end lost 3 bases, the J end lost 3 bases, and 5 bases lay between the germline ends. This CDR3 comprises 11 residues. CDR1 is SQVTM and CDR2 is ANQGSEA in the germline V gene. The chain's CDR3 is CSVDSHTEAFF. CDR3 in DNA: TGCAGCGTTGACAGTCACACTGAAGCTTTCTTT.

This clone was found once. The rearrangement joins TRBV28 to TRBJ1-2, with D possibly TRBD1 on 5 matching bases. V was cut by 8 bases and J by 6 bases, with 7 bases left in between. The CDR3 loop spans 10 amino acids. CDR1 MDHEN and CDR2 SYDVKM come from the germline V gene. DNA of the CDR3: TGTGCCAGCGGGACCAATGGCTACACCTTC. Translated, it gives CASGTNGYTF.

Worth noting for this clone: A far larger clone is just one base off, so this is likely a read error. V gene TRBV30 combines with J gene TRBJ2-2, with D possibly matching TRBD1 (5 bases). Between the trimmed V and J ends, which lost 2 bases and 8 bases, there was a span of 12 bases. Per germline, CDR1 GTSNPN and CDR2 SVGIG (reference sequence). The CDR3 contains 13 residues. The CDR3 loop is CAWSIREAGELFF. In DNA, the CDR3 is TGTGCCTGGAGTATCAGGGAAGCGGGGGAGCTGTTTTTT.